This T cell receptor beta chain was found in a study of PD-L1 blockade in urothelial cancer. Study-wide background: Patients, treated from about 2014 onward, received atezolizumab 1,200 mg intravenously every 3 weeks.

The CDR3 extends over 15 amino acids. The germline V gene encodes CDR1 SGHRS and CDR2 YFSETQ. Trimming took 2 bases from V and 6 from J; bases not matched to a gene: 10. Notes on the study in general: Clonality of blood TCR below the median before treatment predicted better survival.

Data came from immunoSEQ multiplex PCR; TCRdb stores just in-frame clones and leaves some out. The sample carries about 110,000 clones, 70% to 90% recorded once. As concerns this clone: The antigen is undetermined.

This clonotype originated in a man aged 45-60 years with urothelial cancer. This chain connects TRBV5-1 to TRBJ2-7, with 8 bases matching TRBD2. The sequencing used PBMCs, collected around atezolizumab (anti-PD-L1) treatment. The CDR3 DNA is TGCGCCAGCAGCTTAATTAGCGGGAACCCACCCGAGCAGTACTTC. Translating gives CASSLISGNPPEQYF.